The clone carrying this T cell receptor (beta chain) was recorded many times. Its antigen is unknown. Germline V gives CDR1 SGHRS, CDR2 YFSETQ. This CDR3 contains 16 residues. V was trimmed by 0 bases and J by 1 base, leaving 12 bases between them. The record originates from a study of T cells after yellow fever vaccination. Findings and caveats of the study: A large majority of primary-vaccination clones showed up again after the booster (about 97% CD4, 88% CD8). Clonotypes shared by both compartments, CD4 and CD8, made up a small share.

TCRdb recomputed calls from the 5' RACE reads with MiXCR, one row per CDR3 protein. Found here are roughly 500,000 distinct CDR3 sequences, 15% to 20% of them singletons; the top ten hold 14%. This specimen was PBMCs, taken 15 days after the yellow fever booster vaccination. The chain joins TRBV5-1 to TRBJ2-3, with D hard to call. The source is a man aged 25 to 40 who received the YFV17D yellow fever vaccine. This CDR3 reads CASSLAAPRGTDTQYF. CDR3 nucleotides: TGCGCCAGCAGCTTGGCGGCGCCCCGTGGCACAGATACGCAGTATTTT.